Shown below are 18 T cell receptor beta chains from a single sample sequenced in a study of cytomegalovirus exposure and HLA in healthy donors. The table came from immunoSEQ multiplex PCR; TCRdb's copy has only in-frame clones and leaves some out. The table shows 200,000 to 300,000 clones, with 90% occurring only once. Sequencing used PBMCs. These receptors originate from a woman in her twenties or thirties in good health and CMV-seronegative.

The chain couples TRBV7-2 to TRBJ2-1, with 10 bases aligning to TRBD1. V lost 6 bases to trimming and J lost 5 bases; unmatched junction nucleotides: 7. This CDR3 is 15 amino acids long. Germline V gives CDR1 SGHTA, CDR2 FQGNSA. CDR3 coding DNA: TGTGCCAGCAGACGGGGGACAGGGGCCAACAATGAGCAGTTCTTC. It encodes CASRRGTGANNEQFF.

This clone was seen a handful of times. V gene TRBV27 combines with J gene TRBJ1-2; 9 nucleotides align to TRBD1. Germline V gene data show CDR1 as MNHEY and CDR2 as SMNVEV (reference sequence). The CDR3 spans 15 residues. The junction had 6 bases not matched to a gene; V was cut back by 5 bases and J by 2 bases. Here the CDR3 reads CASSGGQGGNYGYTF. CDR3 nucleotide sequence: TGTGCCAGCAGTGGGGGACAGGGAGGCAACTATGGCTACACCTTC.

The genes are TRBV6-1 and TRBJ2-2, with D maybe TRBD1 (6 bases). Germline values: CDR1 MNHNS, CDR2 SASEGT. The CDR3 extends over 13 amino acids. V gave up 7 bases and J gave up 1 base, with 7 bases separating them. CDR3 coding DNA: TGTGCCAGCAAGGGGGAGAACACCGGGGAGCTGTTTTTT. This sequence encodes CASKGENTGELFF.

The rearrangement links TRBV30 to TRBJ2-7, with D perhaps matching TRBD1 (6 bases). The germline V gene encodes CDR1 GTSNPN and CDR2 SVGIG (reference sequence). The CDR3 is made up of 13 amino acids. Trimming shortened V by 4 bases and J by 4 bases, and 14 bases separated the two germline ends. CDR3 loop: CAWTDSYSYEQYF. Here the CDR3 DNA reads TGTGCCTGGACGGACAGTTACTCTTACGAGCAGTACTTC.

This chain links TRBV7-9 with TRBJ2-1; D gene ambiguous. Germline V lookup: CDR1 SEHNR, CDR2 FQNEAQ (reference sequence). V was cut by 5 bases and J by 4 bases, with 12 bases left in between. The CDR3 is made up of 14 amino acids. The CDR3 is CASSAPRVYNEQFF. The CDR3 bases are TGTGCCAGCAGCGCCCCGCGAGTATACAATGAGCAGTTCTTC.

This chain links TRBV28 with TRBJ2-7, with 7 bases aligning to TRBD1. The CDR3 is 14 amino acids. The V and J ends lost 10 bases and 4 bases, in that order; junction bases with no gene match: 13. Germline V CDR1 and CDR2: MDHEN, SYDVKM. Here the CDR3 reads CATLHRGREYEQYF. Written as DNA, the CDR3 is TGTGCCACCCTTCACAGGGGACGTGAATACGAGCAGTACTTC.

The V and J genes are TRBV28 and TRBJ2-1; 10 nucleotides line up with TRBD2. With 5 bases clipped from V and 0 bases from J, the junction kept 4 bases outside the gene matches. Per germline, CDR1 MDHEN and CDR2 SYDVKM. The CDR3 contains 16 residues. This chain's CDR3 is CASSLGLAASYNEQFF. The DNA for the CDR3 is TGTGCCAGCAGTCTTGGACTAGCGGCCTCCTACAATGAGCAGTTCTTC.

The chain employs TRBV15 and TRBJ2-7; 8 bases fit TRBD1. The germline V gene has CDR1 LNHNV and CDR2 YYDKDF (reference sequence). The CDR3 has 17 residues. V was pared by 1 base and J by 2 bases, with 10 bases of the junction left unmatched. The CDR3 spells CATSRGTSQGAPYEQYF. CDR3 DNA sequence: TGTGCCACCAGCAGAGGGACCTCCCAGGGGGCCCCCTACGAGCAGTACTTC.

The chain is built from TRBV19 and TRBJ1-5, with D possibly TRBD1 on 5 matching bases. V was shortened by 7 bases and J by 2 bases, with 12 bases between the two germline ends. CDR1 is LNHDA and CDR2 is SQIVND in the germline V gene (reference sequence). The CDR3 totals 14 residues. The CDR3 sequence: CASTQGSGNQPQHF. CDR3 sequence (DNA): TGTGCCAGTACCCAGGGTTCTGGCAATCAGCCCCAGCATTTT.

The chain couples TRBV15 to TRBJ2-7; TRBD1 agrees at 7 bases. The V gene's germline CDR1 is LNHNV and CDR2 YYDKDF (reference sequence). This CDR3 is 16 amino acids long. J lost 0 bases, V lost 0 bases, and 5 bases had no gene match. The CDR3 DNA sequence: TGTGCCACCAGCAGAGATCGGGACAGACCCTCCTACGAGCAGTACTTC. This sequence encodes CATSRDRDRPSYEQYF.

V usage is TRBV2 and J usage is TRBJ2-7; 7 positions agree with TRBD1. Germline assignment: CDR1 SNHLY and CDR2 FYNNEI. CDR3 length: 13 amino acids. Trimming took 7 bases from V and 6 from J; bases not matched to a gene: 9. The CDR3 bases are TGTGCCAGCAAAGGGGGAACAGGGGTCGAGCAGTACTTC. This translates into CASKGGTGVEQYF.

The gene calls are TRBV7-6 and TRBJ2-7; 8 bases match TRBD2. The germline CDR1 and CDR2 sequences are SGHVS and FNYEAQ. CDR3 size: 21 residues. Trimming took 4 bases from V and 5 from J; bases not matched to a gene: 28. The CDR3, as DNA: TGTGCCAGCAGCTCCTCGCGGGGGGATCAGGGGAAGGAATCTTGGGTGAACGAGCAGTACTTC. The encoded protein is CASSSSRGDQGKESWVNEQYF. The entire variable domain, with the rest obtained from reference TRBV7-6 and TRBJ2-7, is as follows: GAGVSQSPRYKVTKRGQDVALRCDPISGHVSLYWYRQALGQGPEFLTYFNYEAQQDKSGLPNDRFSAERPEGSISTLTIQRTEQRDSAMYRCASSSSRGDQGKESWVNEQYFGPGTRLTVT.

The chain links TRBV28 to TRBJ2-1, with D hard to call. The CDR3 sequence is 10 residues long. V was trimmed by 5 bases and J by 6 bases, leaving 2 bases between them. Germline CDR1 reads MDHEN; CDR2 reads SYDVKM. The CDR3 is CASSINEQFF. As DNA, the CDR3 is TGTGCCAGCAGTATCAATGAGCAGTTCTTC.

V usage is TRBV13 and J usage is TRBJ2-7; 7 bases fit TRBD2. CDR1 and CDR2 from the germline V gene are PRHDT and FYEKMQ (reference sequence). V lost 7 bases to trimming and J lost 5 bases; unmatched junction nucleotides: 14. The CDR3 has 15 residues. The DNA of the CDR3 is TGTGCCAGCACCCTTAAGTTGGTGGGAGGGAACGAGCAGTACTTC. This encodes CASTLKLVGGNEQYF.

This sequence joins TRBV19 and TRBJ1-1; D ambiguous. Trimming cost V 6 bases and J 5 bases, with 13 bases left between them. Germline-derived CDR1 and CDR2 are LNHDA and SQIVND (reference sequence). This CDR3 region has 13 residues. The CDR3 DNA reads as TGTGCCAGTAGCATTGGTTGGAGGACTGAAGCTTTCTTT. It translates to CASSIGWRTEAFF.

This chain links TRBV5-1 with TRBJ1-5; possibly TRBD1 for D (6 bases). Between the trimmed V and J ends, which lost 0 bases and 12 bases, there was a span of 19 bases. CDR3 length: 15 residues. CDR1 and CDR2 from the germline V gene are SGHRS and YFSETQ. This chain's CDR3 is CASSLGAGGAGGQHF. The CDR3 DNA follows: TGCGCCAGCAGCTTGGGCGCGGGGGGGGCCGGCGGCCAGCATTTT.

CDR3 nucleotide sequence: TGCGCCAGCAGTCAATTTCGGGCCCTTCTTGATCAGCCCCAGCATTTT. This translates into CASSQFRALLDQPQHF. This rearrangement joins TRBV23-1 to TRBJ1-5; no definite D call. TRBV23-1 falls under the ORF class, with uncertain function. V was trimmed by 1 base and J by 5 bases, leaving 15 bases between them. CDR3 length: 16 residues.

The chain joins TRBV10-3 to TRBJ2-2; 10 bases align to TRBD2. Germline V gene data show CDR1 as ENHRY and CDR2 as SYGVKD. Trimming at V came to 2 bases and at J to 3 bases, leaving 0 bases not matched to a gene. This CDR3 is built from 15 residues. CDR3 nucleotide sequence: TGTGCCATCAGTGAGACTAGCGGGGACACCGGGGAGCTGTTTTTT. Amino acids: CAISETSGDTGELFF.